These 18 T cell receptor beta chains were sequenced from one sample in a study of blood T cell repertoires in COVID-19. Only in-frame clones appear in the TCRdb table, and some are missing; sequencing was by immunoSEQ multiplex PCR. The data show roughly 150,000 clones, more than 65% seen once. Sequenced sample: peripheral blood. The origin of the receptors is a woman between 55 and 75 years old with COVID-19, enrolled during active disease.

V usage is TRBV28 and J usage is TRBJ1-6; 10 nucleotides line up with TRBD1. The CDR3 runs to 15 residues. Germline CDR1 MDHEN, CDR2 SYDVKM. The J segment lost 4 bases and the V segment lost 5 bases, leaving 2 bases of the junction unmatched. The CDR3 nucleotides read TGTGCCAGCAGTCTGGGACAGGGGTATAATTCACCCCTCCACTTT. Translated: CASSLGQGYNSPLHF.

The V gene is TRBV11-2, the J gene TRBJ2-7, with a weak D call TRBD2 (7 bases). V shed 0 bases and J shed 0 bases, with 9 bases lying between them. The CDR3 covers 15 residues. Germline CDR1 SGHAT, CDR2 FQNNGV. The CDR3 sequence: CASSLEGGHSYEQYV. The DNA of the CDR3 is TGTGCCAGCAGCTTAGAGGGGGGGCACTCCTACGAGCAGTACGTC.

The rearrangement joins TRBV5-1 to TRBJ2-2; 12 nucleotides line up with TRBD2. Germline CDR1 and CDR2: SGHRS and YFSETQ. V dropped 4 bases and J dropped 5; count of bases not matched to a gene: 6. This CDR3 region has 16 residues. DNA for the CDR3: TGCGCCAGCAGCATGACTAGCGGGGGAGGGACCGGGGAGCTGTTTTTT. Protein sequence: CASSMTSGGGTGELFF.

This rearrangement joins TRBV11-1 to TRBJ2-1, with D tentatively TRBD2 (6 bases). The CDR3 extends over 15 amino acids. Germline CDR1 SGHAT, CDR2 FQDESV (reference sequence). V shed 5 bases and J shed 9 bases, with 20 bases lying between them. In DNA form, the CDR3 reads TGTGCCAGCAGCCATTTCGTACAACACGGGGGTGAGCAGTTCTTC. As protein: CASSHFVQHGGEQFF.

This chain uses TRBV19 with TRBJ2-2; weak D call: TRBD2 (5 bases). Germline V gene lookup returns CDR1 LNHDA and CDR2 SQIVND (reference sequence). V was pared by 7 bases and J by 7 bases, with 13 bases between. This CDR3 region has 13 residues. The CDR3 DNA reads TGTGCCAGTACCGAGGGAAGGATCGGGGAGCTGTTTTTT. Translated, it gives CASTEGRIGELFF.

The CDR3 loop is CASSEVGLNEAFF. The CDR3, as DNA: TGTGCCAGCAGTGAAGTGGGACTAAATGAAGCTTTCTTT. The genes are TRBV2 and TRBJ1-1; D possibly corresponds to TRBD1 (5 bases). The CDR3 has 13 amino acids. The germline CDR1 and CDR2 sequences are SNHLY and FYNNEI. V was trimmed by 1 base and J by 7 bases, leaving 10 bases between them.

This clone was seen just once. The V gene is TRBV5-1, the J gene TRBJ1-5; D may be TRBD1 (5 bases). The CDR3 spans 14 residues. Trimming shortened V by 2 bases and J by 4 bases, and 10 bases separated the two germline ends. Germline CDR1 is SGHRS and CDR2 is YFSETQ. The CDR3 DNA follows: TGCGCCAGCAGCTTATCCGGGGGGAATCAGCCCCAGCATTTT. Its protein product is CASSLSGGNQPQHF. The complete variable domain, with remaining parts taken from reference TRBV5-1 and TRBJ1-5, reads KAGVTQTPRYLIKTRGQQVTLSCSPISGHRSVSWYQQTPGQGLQFLFEYFSETQRNKGNFPGRFSGRQFSNSRSEMNVSTLELGDSALYLCASSLSGGNQPQHFGDGTRLSIL.

This chain links TRBV7-8 with TRBJ2-7, with D hard to call. The germline V gene has CDR1 SGHVS and CDR2 FQNEAQ. V dropped 1 base and J dropped 2 bases, with 9 bases sitting between them. This CDR3 has 14 amino acids. The chain's CDR3 is CASSLGAGAYEQYF. CDR3 nucleotides: TGTGCCAGCAGCTTAGGGGCAGGCGCCTACGAGCAGTACTTC.

J is TRBJ1-6 and V is TRBV3-1 (or the pseudogene TRBV3-2); TRBD1 agrees at 11 bases. J was trimmed by 0 bases and V by 0 bases; bases with no gene match: 4. The CDR3 length is 19 residues. Germline CDR1 is LGHDT and CDR2 is YNNKEL (reference sequence). CDR3 bases: TGTGCCAGCAGCCAAGATTTTGGGACAGGGGGCTCCTATAATTCACCCCTCCACTTT. This gives the protein CASSQDFGTGGSYNSPLHF.

The chain is built from TRBV7-9 and TRBJ1-2; 7 bases map to TRBD1. The J segment lost 4 bases and the V segment lost 1 base, leaving 0 bases of the junction unmatched. CDR1 is SEHNR and CDR2 is FQNEAQ in the germline V gene (reference sequence). This CDR3 contains 13 residues. CDR3 nucleotide sequence: TGTGCCAGCAGCTTAGACAGGGGCTATGGCTACACCTTC. The encoded protein is CASSLDRGYGYTF.

The CDR3 nucleotides read TGTGCCAGCAAATCGCGGGGGTCCTACAATGAGCAGTTCTTC. This encodes CASKSRGSYNEQFF. The chain combines TRBV2 with TRBJ2-1; TRBD2 matches at 7 bases. Germline V gene sequence: CDR1 SNHLY, CDR2 FYNNEI. The CDR3 length is 14 residues. Trimming at V came to 7 bases and at J to 1 base, leaving 4 bases not matched to a gene.

This clone has only a few counts. The rearrangement uses TRBV3-1 (or the pseudogene TRBV3-2) and TRBJ2-2; no definite D call. Germline V gene lookup returns CDR1 LGHDT and CDR2 YNNKEL (reference sequence). This CDR3 is built from 14 residues. V lost 0 bases and J 5 bases, leaving 7 bases between the germline ends. The CDR3: CASSQDRRTGELFF. As DNA, the CDR3 is TGTGCCAGCAGCCAAGATCGCAGGACCGGGGAGCTGTTTTTT.

The chain combines TRBV3-1 (or the pseudogene TRBV3-2) with TRBJ1-2; D is uncertain. V was trimmed by 4 bases and J by 4 bases, leaving 10 bases between them. CDR1 and CDR2 (germline): LGHDT, YNNKEL (reference sequence). The CDR3 totals 13 residues. The CDR3 loop is CASSRAGSYGYTF. The CDR3 DNA follows: TGTGCCAGCAGCCGGGCGGGGTCCTATGGCTACACCTTC.

The table lists this clone with a few counts. J is TRBJ2-2 and V is TRBV5-4, with 8 bases matching TRBD2. Germline CDR1 SGHNT, CDR2 YYREEE (reference sequence). J lost 6 bases, V lost 0 bases, and 4 bases had no gene match. The CDR3 has 15 residues. Here the CDR3 DNA reads TGTGCCAGCAGCTTGGTTGCGGGGGGTGCCGGGGAGCTGTTTTTT. It is translated as CASSLVAGGAGELFF.

The V call is TRBV28, the J call TRBJ1-4; maybe TRBD1 (5 bases). Germline loops: CDR1 MDHEN, CDR2 SYDVKM. This CDR3 has 15 residues. The V end lost 5 bases, the J end lost 7 bases, and 17 bases lay between the germline ends. In nucleotides, the CDR3 is TGTGCCAGCAGTCCAATTCCAGGGTGGACTGAAAAACTGTTTTTT. As protein: CASSPIPGWTEKLFF.

This clone has a handful of counts. The rearrangement uses TRBV4-1 and TRBJ1-1; D is ambiguous. Germline CDR1 is MGHRA and CDR2 is YSYEKL. This CDR3 spans 13 amino acids. Trimming shortened V by 1 base and J by 1 base, and 4 bases separated the two germline ends. The CDR3 sequence: CASSQAGNTEAFF. CDR3 bases: TGCGCCAGCAGCCAAGCGGGGAACACTGAAGCTTTCTTT.

This clone was recorded only once. The V gene is TRBV9, the J gene TRBJ1-1, with unresolved D. The CDR3 contains 17 residues. Trimming removed 1 base from V and 5 bases from J, with 21 bases in between. Germline V gives CDR1 SGDLS, CDR2 YYNGEE. CDR3 amino acids: CASSVSNLLGPGTEAFF. CDR3 DNA sequence: TGTGCCAGCAGCGTATCCAACCTATTAGGCCCGGGGACTGAAGCTTTCTTT.

V gene TRBV28 combines with J gene TRBJ1-2, with 10 bases that match TRBD1. Trimming at V came to 8 bases and at J to 7 bases, leaving 10 bases not matched to a gene. There are 14 residues in the CDR3. Per germline, CDR1 MDHEN and CDR2 SYDVKM. CDR3 DNA sequence: TGTGCCAGCCGTACTCCGGGACAGGGGTTTGGCTACACCTTC. As protein: CASRTPGQGFGYTF.